This TCR delta chain emerged from a study of human gamma delta and Vdelta1 T cells. CDR3 length: 15 residues. V shed 1 base and J shed 8 bases, with 17 bases lying between them. The V gene's germline CDR1 is TSWWSYY and CDR2 QGS. TCRdb reprocessed the PCR reads using CATT. Here the sample spans roughly 1,500 delta-chain clones, under 50% being singletons. In its sample, this clone ranks as large. This clonotype originated in a human donor in good health. The sample comprised Vdelta1 gamma-delta T cells from blood. This chain uses TRDV1 with TRDJ1; no clear D. CDR3 sequence reads: CALGERVFARIKLIF. The CDR3 nucleotides read TGTGCTCTTGGGGAACGAGTGTTCGCGCGCATAAAACTCATCTTT.